This TCR beta chain was obtained from a study of shared clonotypes between healthy human individuals. For the study at large: A donor's plate count was three for CD4 naive and three for CD4 memory; CD8 naive had two and CD8 memory one. Study-level points and caveats: Generation probabilities were higher for clonotypes shared across all four sorted-subset donors than for unshared ones.

All the donors were Caucasian adults who lived in Nashville, Tennessee. A CD45RA-negative memory subset and a CD45RA+ naive subset were separated from the CD4+ cells. The assay was immunoSEQ multiplex PCR, and TCRdb's table has in-frame clones only and misses some. This sample yields more than 2,000,000 clones, of which approximately 95% are seen a single time; 0.39% belongs to the top ten. On this clone: Its target is unknown.

Sequencing input: naive CD4+ T cells from PBMCs. Sample subset: CD45RA+ positively selected. This sequence originates from a man between 18 and 29 years old in good health. Some clones in this sample may be carry-over from other donors' samples.

CDR3 protein: CATSSKTGSYEQYF. The CDR3 bases are TGTGCCACCAGCAGCAAGACAGGATCCTACGAGCAGTACTTC. The chain combines TRBV15 with TRBJ2-7; weak D call: TRBD1 (6 bases). The CDR3 has 14 residues. Per germline, CDR1 LNHNV and CDR2 YYDKDF (reference sequence). The V gene lost 3 bases and the J gene lost 1 base, with 10 bases spanning the gap.